This is a list of T cell receptor beta chains from one sample in a study of Graves' ophthalmopathy and Graves' hyperthyroidism. MiXCR, applied by TCRdb to the multiplex PCR reads, yields one record per CDR3 protein. The table lists about 390,000 distinct CDR3 sequences, approximately 15% of them singletons, with approximately 7% in the top ten. The material sequenced was peripheral blood. These receptors originate from a young woman with stable Graves' hyperthyroidism. The CDR3 runs from the conserved cysteine through the conserved F or W. The D gene is left open where the match is weak. Clone size appears in some rows only: once, few, many, or a class for an expanded clone.

>many|.|TRBV11-2|TRBJ1-2
CASSPLGRAGPLSYGYTF
TGTGCCAGCAGCCCCCTCGGGAGGGCAGGACCCCTTTCGTATGGCTACACCTTC
>many|TRBD1|TRBV11-1|TRBJ1-2
CASSSMDRGSYGYTF
TGTGCCAGCAGCTCCATGGACAGGGGAAGTTATGGCTACACCTTC
>few|.|TRBV2|TRBJ2-7
CASSGGDAEQYF
TGTGCCAGCAGTGGCGGGGACGCCGAGCAGTACTTC
>many|TRBD2|TRBV12-3/TRBV12-4|TRBJ2-2
CASSSPRGTGELFF
TGTGCCAGCAGTTCCCCGCGGGGGACCGGGGAGCTGTTTTTT
>many|.|TRBV5-1|TRBJ1-6
CASSGLGEGGNSLLHF
TGCGCCAGCAGCGGCCTGGGAGAGGGTGGCAATTCACTCCTCCACTTT
>many|.|TRBV7-8|TRBJ2-7
CASGPQYKQYF
TGTGCCAGCGGACCCCAATATAAGCAGTACTTC
>many|.|TRBV12-3/TRBV12-4|TRBJ1-2
CASSLRRNNYGYTF
TGTGCCAGCAGTCTGAGACGAAATAACTATGGCTACACCTTC
>many|.|TRBV12-5|TRBJ1-2
CASGFQGNYGYTF
TGTGCTAGTGGTTTTCAGGGGAACTATGGCTACACCTTC
>.|.|TRBV6-5|TRBJ2-7
CASSWIGSYDQYF
TGTGCCAGCAGTTGGATAGGGTCCTACGATCAGTACTTC
>many|TRBD1|TRBV6-5|TRBJ2-7
CASTPGTGSYEQYF
TGTGCCAGCACCCCCGGGACAGGTTCCTACGAGCAGTACTTC
>.|TRBD1|TRBV2|TRBJ2-7
CASRLDRGASSYEQYF
TGTGCCAGCAGACTGGACAGGGGGGCGTCTTCCTACGAGCAGTACTTC
>few|.|TRBV5-1|TRBJ1-1
CASSLGAGFGTEAFF
TGCGCCAGCAGCTTGGGAGCGGGGTTTGGCACTGAAGCTTTCTTT
>many|TRBD1|TRBV5-1|TRBJ1-1
CASQGQMNTEAFF
TGCGCCAGCCAGGGACAGATGAACACTGAAGCTTTCTTT
>many|TRBD1|TRBV20-1|TRBJ1-1
CSARDGQGVQAFF
TGCAGTGCTAGAGATGGACAGGGAGTGCAAGCTTTCTTT
>many|.|TRBV6-1|TRBJ2-7
CASSVQGFYSEQYF
TGTGCCAGCAGTGTTCAGGGATTTTATAGCGAGCAGTACTTC
>many|.|TRBV6-2/TRBV6-3|TRBJ1-1
CAGRSGAEAFF
TGTGCCGGGCGCTCAGGCGCTGAAGCTTTCTTT
>many|TRBD1|TRBV7-2|TRBJ1-2
CASSWGQGYYGYTF
TGTGCCAGCAGCTGGGGACAGGGCTACTATGGCTACACCTTC
>many|.|TRBV19|TRBJ1-1
CASTFTGRRNTEAFF
TGTGCCAGTACATTCACAGGCCGTAGGAACACTGAAGCTTTCTTT
>many|TRBD1|TRBV12-3/TRBV12-4|TRBJ1-5
CASTQNRGGQPQHF
TGTGCCAGCACCCAAAACAGGGGTGGGCAGCCCCAGCATTTT
>many|.|TRBV4-2|TRBJ1-2
CASSQDRGIGGYTF
TGTGCCAGCAGCCAAGATCGGGGGATCGGAGGGTACACCTTC
>.|.|TRBV12-3/TRBV12-4|TRBJ2-1
CASIKDSYSYNEQFF
TGTGCCAGCATTAAGGACTCATACTCCTACAATGAGCAGTTCTTC
>.|TRBD1|TRBV18|TRBJ1-6
CASSRTGESSPLHF
TGTGCCAGCTCACGTACAGGGGAGAGTTCACCCCTCCACTTT
>.|.|TRBV6-5|TRBJ1-2
CASSYRATLANYGYTF
TGTGCCAGCAGTTACCGGGCTACCCTAGCTAACTATGGCTACACCTTC
>.|.|TRBV30|TRBJ1-1
CAWSELTGGTEAFF
TGTGCCTGGAGTGAACTGACAGGAGGAACTGAAGCTTTCTTT
>many|.|TRBV19|TRBJ1-2
CASSRIENYGYTF
TGTGCCAGTAGTCGGATAGAAAACTATGGCTACACCTTC
>few|.|TRBV18|TRBJ2-4
CASSPSRTSKAKNIKYF
TGTGCCAGCTCACCTTCAAGGACCTCAAAGGCCAAAAACATTAAGTACTTC
>many|.|TRBV29-1|TRBJ1-1
CSVEGGLMNTEAFF
TGCAGCGTTGAGGGGGGCCTCATGAACACTGAAGCTTTCTTT
>many|.|TRBV6-2/TRBV6-3|TRBJ2-5
CASSYWRGSGQETQYF
TGTGCCAGCAGTTACTGGCGAGGCAGTGGCCAAGAGACCCAGTACTTC
>many|.|TRBV10-3|TRBJ2-7
CAIMSEGEYEQYF
TGTGCCATCATGTCGGAAGGGGAGTACGAGCAGTACTTC
>.|.|TRBV5-1|TRBJ2-2
CASSRRDRHNTGELFF
TGCGCCAGCAGCAGGAGAGACAGGCATAACACCGGGGAGCTGTTTTTT
>many|.|TRBV27|TRBJ2-7
CASIYDDEQYF
TGTGCCAGCATTTACGACGACGAGCAGTACTTC
>many|.|TRBV19|TRBJ2-7
CASSKPGQLRDEQYF
TGTGCCAGTAGTAAGCCCGGGCAGTTAAGAGACGAGCAGTACTTC
>many|.|TRBV28|TRBJ1-1
CASSFSRADTEAFF
TGTGCCAGCAGTTTCTCCAGGGCGGACACTGAAGCTTTCTTT